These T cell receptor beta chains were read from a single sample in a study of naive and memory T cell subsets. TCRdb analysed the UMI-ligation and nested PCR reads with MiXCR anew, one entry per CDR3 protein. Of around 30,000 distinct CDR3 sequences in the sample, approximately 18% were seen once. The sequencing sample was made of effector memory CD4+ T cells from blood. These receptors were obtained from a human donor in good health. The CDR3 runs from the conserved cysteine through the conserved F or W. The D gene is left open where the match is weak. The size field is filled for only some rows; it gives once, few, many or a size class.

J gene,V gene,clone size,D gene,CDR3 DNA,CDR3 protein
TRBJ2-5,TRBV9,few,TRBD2,TGTGCCAGCAGCGTAGCCTCGGGACTAGTCCAAGAGACCCAGTACTTC,CASSVASGLVQETQYF
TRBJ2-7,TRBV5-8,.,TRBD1,TGTGCCAGCAGCTTGACCAGGGGGTACGAGCAGTACTTC,CASSLTRGYEQYF
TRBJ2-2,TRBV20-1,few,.,TGCAGTGCTAGAGCCAGGGGAAATAGGGCCGGGGAGCTGTTTTTT,CSARARGNRAGELFF
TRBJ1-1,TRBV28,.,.,TGTGCCAGCAGCCGACTCAGTATAGGCACTGAAGCTTTCTTT,CASSRLSIGTEAFF
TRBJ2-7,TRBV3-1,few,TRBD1,TGTGCCAGCAGGCCAACGGGACAGCTCTACGAGCAGTACTTC,CASRPTGQLYEQYF
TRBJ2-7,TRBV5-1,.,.,TGCGCCAGCAGCTTGGCCCTAGCGAGACCTTACGAGCAGTACTTC,CASSLALARPYEQYF
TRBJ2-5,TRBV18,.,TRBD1,TGTGCCAGCTCATCGGACAGGTCCACAGAGACCCAGTACTTC,CASSSDRSTETQYF
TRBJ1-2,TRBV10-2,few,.,TGCGCCAGCGGCGCTCAGGGAAGCGGCTACACCTTC,CASGAQGSGYTF
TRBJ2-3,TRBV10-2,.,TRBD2,TGCGCCAGCAGGACTAGCGGGAGTCTTGATACGCAGTATTTT,CASRTSGSLDTQYF
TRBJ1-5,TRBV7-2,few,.,TGTGCCAGCAGCTTAGGTACCCCAAATCAGCCCCAGCATTTT,CASSLGTPNQPQHF
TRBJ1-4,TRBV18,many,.,TGTGCCAGCTCACCTGACAGTCGACGGTCTGAAAAACTGTTTTTT,CASSPDSRRSEKLFF
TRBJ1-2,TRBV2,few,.,TGTGCCAGCAGTGACAGGCTTCGGGATGGCTACACCTTC,CASSDRLRDGYTF
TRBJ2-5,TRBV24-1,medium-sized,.,TGTGCCACCAGTGATCCCGACCGATTCCAAGAGACCCAGTACTTC,CATSDPDRFQETQYF
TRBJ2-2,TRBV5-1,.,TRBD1,TGCGCCAGCAGAGGACAGGGTGACACCGGGGAGCTGTTTTTT,CASRGQGDTGELFF
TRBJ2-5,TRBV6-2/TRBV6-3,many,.,TGTGCCAGCAGTTACTCTGACGAGACCCAGTACTTC,CASSYSDETQYF
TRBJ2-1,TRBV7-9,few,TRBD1,TGTGCCAGCACGGACAGGGGTAACAATGAGCAGTTCTTC,CASTDRGNNEQFF
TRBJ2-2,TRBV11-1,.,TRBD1,TGTGCCAGCAGCTCCCGGGGACAGGGGAACACCGGGGAGCTGTTTTTT,CASSSRGQGNTGELFF
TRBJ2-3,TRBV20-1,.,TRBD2,TGCAGTGCTAGCCGGACTAGCGGGAGACACTGGGCAGATACGCAGTATTTT,CSASRTSGRHWADTQYF
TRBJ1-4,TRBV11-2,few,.,TGTGCCAGCAGCTCGGGACTGTATAATGAAAAACTGTTTTTT,CASSSGLYNEKLFF
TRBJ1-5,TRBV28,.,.,TGTGCCAGCATAGGGACGGGTTATAGCAATCAGCCCCAGCATTTT,CASIGTGYSNQPQHF
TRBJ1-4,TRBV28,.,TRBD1,TGTGCCAGCAGTTCGGGACAGGGGGTTGATGAAAAACTGTTTTTT,CASSSGQGVDEKLFF
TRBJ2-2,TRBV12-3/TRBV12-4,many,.,TGTGCCAGCAGAATGAACACCGGGGAGCTGTTTTTT,CASRMNTGELFF
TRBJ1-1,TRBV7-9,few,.,TGTGCCAGCGCCGACAAGAACACTGAAGCTTTCTTT,CASADKNTEAFF
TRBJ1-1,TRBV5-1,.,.,TGCGCCAGCAGCCCCTTGGATTGGGGCACTGAAGCTTTCTTT,CASSPLDWGTEAFF
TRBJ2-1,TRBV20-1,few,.,TGCAGTGCCCCCGACCTTGACAATGAGCAGTTCTTC,CSAPDLDNEQFF
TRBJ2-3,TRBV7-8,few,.,TGTGCCAGCAGCTTAGGTTTGAAGAAACTTACTGGCACAGATACGCAGTATTTT,CASSLGLKKLTGTDTQYF
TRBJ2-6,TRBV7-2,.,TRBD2,TGTGCCAGCAGCTTATCCGGACTAGGGACGGGCTTTCGGTCTGGGGCCAACGTCCTGACTTTC,CASSLSGLGTGFRSGANVLTF
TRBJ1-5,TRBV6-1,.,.,TGTGCCAGCAGTGACGGTAGGACATTTAATCAGCCCCAGCATTTT,CASSDGRTFNQPQHF
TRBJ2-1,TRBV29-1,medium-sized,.,TGCAGCGTTGAGTCGAACGGGAAGGCGAATGAGCAGTTCTTC,CSVESNGKANEQFF